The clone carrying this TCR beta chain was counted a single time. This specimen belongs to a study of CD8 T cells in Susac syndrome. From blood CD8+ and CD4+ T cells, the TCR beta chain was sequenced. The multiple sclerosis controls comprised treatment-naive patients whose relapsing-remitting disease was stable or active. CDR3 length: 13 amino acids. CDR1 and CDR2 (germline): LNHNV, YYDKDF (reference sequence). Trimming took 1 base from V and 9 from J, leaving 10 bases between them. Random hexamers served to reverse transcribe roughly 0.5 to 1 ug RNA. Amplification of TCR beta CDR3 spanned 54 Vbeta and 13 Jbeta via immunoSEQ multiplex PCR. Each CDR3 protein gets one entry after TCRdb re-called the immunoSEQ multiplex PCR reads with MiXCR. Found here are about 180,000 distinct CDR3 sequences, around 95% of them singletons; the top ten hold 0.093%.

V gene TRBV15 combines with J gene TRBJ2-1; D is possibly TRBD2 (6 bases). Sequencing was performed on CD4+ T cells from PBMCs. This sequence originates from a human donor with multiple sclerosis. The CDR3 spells CATSRGFGSEQFF. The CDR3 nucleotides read TGTGCCACCAGCAGAGGGTTCGGGAGTGAGCAGTTCTTC. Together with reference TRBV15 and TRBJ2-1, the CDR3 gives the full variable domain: DAMVIQNPRYQVTQFGKPVTLSCSQTLNHNVMYWYQQKSSQAPKLLFHYYDKDFNNEADTPDNFQSRRPNTSFCFLDIRSPGLGDTAMYLCATSRGFGSEQFFGPGTRLTVL.